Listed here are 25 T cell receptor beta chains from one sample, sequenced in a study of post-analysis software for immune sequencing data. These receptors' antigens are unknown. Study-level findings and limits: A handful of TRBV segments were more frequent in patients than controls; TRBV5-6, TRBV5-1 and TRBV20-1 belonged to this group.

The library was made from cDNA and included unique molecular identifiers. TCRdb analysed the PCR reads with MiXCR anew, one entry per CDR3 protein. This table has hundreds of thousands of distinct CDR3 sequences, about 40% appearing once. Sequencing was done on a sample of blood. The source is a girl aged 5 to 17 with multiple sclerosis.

DNA of the CDR3: TGTGCCAGCAGCTCCCTCGGCCGGATTGCGGACGAGCAGTACTTC. The encoded protein is CASSSLGRIADEQYF. The chain links TRBV7-8 to TRBJ2-7; no firm D call. The CDR3 covers 15 residues. Deletions cut 4 bases from V and 5 bases from J, with 18 bases between. CDR1 is SGHVS, CDR2 FQNEAQ, per germline.

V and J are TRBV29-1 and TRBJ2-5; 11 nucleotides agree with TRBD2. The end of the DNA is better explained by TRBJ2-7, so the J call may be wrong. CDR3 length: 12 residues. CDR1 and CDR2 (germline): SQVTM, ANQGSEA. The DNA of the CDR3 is TGCAGCGCTACTAGCGGGAGCCACGAGCAGTACTTC. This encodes CSATSGSHEQYF.

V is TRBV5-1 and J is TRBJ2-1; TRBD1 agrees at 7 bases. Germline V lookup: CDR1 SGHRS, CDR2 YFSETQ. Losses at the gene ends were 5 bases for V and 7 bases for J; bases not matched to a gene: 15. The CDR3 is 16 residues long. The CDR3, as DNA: TGCGCCAGCAGTGTTAGGATCACAGGGGCGAAAAATGAGCAGTTCTTC. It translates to CASSVRITGAKNEQFF.

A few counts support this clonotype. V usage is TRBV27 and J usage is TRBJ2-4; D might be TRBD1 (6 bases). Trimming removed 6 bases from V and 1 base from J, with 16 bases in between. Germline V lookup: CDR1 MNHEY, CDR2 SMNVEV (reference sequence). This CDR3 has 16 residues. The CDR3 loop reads CASSPTGSLAKNIQYF. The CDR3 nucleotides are TGTGCCAGCAGCCCGACAGGTAGTCTGGCCAAAAACATTCAGTACTTC.

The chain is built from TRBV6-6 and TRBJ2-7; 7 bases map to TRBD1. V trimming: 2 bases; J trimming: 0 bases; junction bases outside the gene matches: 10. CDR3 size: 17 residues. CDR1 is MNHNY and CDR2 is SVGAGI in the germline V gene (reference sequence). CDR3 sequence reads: CASSYDADRIFSYEQYF. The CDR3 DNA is TGTGCCAGCAGTTACGACGCGGACAGGATATTCTCCTACGAGCAGTACTTC.

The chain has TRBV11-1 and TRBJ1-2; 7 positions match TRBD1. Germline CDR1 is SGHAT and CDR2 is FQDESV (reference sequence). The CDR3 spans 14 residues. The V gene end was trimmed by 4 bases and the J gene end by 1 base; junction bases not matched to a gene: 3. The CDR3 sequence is CASSSTGFNYGYTF. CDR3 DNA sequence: TGTGCCAGCAGCTCGACAGGGTTTAACTATGGCTACACCTTC.

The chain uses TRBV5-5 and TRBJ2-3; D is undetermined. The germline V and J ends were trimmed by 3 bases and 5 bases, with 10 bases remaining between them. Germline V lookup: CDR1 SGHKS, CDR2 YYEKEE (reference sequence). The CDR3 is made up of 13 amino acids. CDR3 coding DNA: TGTGCCAGCAGCTCAATTACGCAAGATACGCAGTATTTT. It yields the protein CASSSITQDTQYF.

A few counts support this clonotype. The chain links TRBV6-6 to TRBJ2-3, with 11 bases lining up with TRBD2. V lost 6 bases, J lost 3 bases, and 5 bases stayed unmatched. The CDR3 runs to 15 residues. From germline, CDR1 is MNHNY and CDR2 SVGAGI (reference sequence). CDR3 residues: CASSRGTSGTDTQYF. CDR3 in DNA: TGTGCCAGCAGCCGCGGGACTAGCGGTACAGATACGCAGTATTTT.

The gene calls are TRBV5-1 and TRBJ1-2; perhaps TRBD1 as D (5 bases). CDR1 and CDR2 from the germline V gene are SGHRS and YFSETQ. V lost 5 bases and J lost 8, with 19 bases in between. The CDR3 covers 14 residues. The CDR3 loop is CASSLSLGGRGYTF. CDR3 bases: TGCGCCAGCAGTCTGTCCCTGGGGGGACGGGGCTACACCTTC. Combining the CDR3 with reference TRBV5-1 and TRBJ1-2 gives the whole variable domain KAGVTQTPRYLIKTRGQQVTLSCSPISGHRSVSWYQQTPGQGLQFLFEYFSETQRNKGNFPGRFSGRQFSNSRSEMNVSTLELGDSALYLCASSLSLGGRGYTFGSGTRLTVV.

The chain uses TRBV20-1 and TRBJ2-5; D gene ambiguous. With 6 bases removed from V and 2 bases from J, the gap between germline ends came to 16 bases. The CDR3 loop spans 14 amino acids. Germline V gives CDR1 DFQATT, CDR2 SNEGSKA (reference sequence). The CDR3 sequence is CSALQRVNQETQYF. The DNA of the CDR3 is TGCAGTGCCCTCCAACGGGTTAATCAAGAGACCCAGTACTTC.

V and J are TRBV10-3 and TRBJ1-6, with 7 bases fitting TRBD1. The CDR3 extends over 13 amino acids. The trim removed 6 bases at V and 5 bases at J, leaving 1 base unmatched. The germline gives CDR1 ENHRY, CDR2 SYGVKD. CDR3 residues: CAISDRDNSPLHF. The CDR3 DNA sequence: TGTGCCATCAGCGACAGGGATAATTCACCCCTCCACTTT.

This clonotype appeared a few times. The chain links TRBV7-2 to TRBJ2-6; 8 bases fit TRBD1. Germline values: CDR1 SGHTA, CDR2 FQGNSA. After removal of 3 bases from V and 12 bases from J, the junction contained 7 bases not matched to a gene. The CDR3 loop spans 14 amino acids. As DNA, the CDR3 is TGTGCCAGCAGCTTGAGACAGGGGAGGACCGTCCTGACTTTC. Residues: CASSLRQGRTVLTF.

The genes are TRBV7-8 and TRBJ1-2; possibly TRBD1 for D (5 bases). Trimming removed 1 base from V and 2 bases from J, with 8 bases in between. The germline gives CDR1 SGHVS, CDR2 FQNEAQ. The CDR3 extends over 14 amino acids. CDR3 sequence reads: CASSLGTLNYGYTF. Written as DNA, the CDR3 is TGTGCCAGCAGCTTAGGGACACTAAACTATGGCTACACCTTC.

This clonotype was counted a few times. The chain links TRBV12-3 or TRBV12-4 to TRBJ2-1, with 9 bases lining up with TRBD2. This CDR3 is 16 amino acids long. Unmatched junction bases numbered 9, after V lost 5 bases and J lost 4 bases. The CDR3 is CASSRPGLANYNEQFF. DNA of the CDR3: TGTGCCAGCAGTCGACCGGGACTAGCAAATTACAATGAGCAGTTCTTC.

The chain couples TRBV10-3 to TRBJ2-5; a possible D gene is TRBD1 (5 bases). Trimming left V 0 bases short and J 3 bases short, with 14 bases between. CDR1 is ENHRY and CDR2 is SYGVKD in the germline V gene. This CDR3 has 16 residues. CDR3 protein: CAISESGRALEETQYF. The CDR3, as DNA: TGTGCCATCAGTGAGTCGGGCAGGGCCCTAGAAGAGACCCAGTACTTC.

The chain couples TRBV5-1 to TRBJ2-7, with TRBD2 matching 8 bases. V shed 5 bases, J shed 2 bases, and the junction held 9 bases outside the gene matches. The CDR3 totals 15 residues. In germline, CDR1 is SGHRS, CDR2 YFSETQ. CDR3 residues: CASRPGAGAAYEQYF. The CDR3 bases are TGCGCCAGCAGGCCTGGAGCGGGGGCCGCCTACGAGCAGTACTTC.

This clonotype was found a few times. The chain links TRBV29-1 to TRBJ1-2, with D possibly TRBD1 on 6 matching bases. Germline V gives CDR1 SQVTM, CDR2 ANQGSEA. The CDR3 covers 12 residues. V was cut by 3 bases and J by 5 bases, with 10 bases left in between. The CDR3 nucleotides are TGCAGCGTTGATAGGACAGATTATGGCTACACCTTC. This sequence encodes CSVDRTDYGYTF.

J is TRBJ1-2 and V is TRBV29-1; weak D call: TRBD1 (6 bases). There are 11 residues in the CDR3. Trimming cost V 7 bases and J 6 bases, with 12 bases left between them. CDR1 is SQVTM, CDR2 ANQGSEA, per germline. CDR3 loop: CSGQGNHGYTF. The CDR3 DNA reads TGCAGCGGGCAGGGGAACCATGGCTACACCTTC. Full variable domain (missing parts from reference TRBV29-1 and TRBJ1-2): SAVISQKPSRDICQRGTSLTIQCQVDSQVTMMFWYRQQPGQSLTLIATANQGSEATYESGFVIDKFPISRPNLTFSTLTVSNMSPEDSSIYLCSGQGNHGYTFGSGTRLTVV.

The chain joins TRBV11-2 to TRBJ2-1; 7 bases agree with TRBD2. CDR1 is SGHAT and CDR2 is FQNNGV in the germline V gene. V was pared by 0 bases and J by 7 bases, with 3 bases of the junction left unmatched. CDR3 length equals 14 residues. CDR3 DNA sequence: TGTGCCAGCAGCTTAGATCTTAGCGGGAATGAGCAGTTCTTC. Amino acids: CASSLDLSGNEQFF. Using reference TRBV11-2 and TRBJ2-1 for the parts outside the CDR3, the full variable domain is EAGVAQSPRYKIIEKRQSVAFWCNPISGHATLYWYQQILGQGPKLLIQFQNNGVVDDSQLPKDRFSAERLKGVDSTLKIQPAKLEDSAVYLCASSLDLSGNEQFFGPGTRLTVL.

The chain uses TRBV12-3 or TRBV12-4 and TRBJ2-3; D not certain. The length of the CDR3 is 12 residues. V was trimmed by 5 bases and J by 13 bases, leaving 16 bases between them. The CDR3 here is CASSRSRLREYF. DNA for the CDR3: TGTGCCAGCAGTCGTTCCCGGCTACGAGAGTATTTT.

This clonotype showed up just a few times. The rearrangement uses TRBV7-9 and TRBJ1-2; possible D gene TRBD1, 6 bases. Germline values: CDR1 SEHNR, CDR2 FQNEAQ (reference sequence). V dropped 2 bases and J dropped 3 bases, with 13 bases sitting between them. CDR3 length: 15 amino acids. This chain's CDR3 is CASSLMMGGDYGYTF. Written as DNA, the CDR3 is TGTGCCAGCAGCTTAATGATGGGGGGCGACTATGGCTACACCTTC.

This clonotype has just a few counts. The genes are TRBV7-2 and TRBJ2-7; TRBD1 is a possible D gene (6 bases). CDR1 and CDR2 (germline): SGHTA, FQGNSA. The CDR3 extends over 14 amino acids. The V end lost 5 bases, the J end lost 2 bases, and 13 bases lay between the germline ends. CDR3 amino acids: CASSTTPGAYEQYF. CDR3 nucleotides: TGTGCCAGCAGCACGACCCCAGGGGCCTACGAGCAGTACTTC. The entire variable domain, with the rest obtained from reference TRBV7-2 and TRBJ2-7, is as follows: GAGVSQSPSNKVTEKGKDVELRCDPISGHTALYWYRQSLGQGLEFLIYFQGNSAPDKSGLPSDRFSAERTGGSVSTLTIQRTQQEDSAVYLCASSTTPGAYEQYFGPGTRLTVT.

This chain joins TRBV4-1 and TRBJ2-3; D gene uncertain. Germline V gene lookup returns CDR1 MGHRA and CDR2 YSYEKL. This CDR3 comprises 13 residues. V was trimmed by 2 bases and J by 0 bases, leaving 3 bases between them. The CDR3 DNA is TGCGCCAGCAGCCAACACAGCACAGATACGCAGTATTTT. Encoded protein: CASSQHSTDTQYF.

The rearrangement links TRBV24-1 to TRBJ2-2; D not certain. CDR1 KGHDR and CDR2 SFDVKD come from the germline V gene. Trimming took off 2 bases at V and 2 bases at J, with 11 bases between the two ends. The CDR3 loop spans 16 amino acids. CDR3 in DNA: TGTGCCACCAGTGATTACCCAGGCAAAAACACCGGGGAGCTGTTTTTT. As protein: CATSDYPGKNTGELFF.

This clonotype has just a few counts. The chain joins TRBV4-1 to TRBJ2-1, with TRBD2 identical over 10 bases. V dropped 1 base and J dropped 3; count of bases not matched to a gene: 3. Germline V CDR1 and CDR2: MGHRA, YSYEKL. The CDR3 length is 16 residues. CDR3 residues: CASSQVAGGVYNEQFF. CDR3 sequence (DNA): TGCGCCAGCAGCCAAGTAGCGGGAGGTGTCTACAATGAGCAGTTCTTC.